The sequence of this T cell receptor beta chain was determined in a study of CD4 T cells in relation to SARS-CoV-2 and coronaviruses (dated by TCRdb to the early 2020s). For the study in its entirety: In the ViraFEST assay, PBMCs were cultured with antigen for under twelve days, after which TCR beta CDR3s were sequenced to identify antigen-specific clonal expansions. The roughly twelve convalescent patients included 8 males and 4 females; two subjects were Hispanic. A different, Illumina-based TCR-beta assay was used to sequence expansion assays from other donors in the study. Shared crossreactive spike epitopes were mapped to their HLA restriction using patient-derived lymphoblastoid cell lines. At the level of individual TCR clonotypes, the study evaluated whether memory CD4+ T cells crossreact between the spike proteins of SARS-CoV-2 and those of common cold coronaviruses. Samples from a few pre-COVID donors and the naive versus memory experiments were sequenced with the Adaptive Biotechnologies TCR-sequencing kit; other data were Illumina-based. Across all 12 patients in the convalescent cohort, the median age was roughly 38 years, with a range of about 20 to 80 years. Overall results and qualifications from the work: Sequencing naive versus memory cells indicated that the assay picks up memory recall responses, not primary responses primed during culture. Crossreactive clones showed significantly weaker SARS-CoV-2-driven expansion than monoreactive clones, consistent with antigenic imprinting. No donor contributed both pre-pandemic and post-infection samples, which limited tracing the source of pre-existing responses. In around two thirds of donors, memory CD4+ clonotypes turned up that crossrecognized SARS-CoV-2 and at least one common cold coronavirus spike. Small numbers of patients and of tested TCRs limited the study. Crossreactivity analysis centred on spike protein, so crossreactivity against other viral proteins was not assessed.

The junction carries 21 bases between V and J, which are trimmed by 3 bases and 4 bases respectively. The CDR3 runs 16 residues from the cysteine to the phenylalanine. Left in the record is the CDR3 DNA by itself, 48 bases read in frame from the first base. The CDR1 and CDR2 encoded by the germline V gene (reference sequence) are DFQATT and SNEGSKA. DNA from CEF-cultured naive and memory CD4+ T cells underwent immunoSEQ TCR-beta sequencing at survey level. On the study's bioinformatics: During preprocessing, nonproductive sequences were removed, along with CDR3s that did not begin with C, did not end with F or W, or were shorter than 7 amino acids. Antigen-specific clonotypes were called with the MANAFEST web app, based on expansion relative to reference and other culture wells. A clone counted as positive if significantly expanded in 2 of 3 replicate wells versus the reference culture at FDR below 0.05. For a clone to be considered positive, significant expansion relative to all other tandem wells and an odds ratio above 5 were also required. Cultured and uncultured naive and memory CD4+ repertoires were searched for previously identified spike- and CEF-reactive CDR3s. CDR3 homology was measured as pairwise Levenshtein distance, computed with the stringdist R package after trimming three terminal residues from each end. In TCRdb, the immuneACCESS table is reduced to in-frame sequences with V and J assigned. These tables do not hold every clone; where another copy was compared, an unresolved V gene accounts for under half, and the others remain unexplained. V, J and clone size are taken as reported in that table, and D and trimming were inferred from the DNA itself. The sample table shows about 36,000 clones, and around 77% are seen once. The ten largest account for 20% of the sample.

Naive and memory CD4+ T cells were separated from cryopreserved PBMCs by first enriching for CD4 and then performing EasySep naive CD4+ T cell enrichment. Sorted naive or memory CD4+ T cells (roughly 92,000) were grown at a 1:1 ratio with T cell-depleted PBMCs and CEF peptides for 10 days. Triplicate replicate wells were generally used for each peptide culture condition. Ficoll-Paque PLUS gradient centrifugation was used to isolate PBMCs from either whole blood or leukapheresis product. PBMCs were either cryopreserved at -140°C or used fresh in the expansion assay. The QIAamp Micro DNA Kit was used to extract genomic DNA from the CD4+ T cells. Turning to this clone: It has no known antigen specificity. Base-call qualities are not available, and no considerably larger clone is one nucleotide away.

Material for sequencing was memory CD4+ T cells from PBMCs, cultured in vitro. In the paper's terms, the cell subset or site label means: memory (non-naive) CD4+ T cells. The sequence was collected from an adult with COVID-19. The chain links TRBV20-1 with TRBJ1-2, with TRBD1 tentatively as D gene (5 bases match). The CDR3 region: CSASTTGGGRLYGYTF. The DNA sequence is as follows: TGCAGTGCTAGTACTACCGGGGGTGGGCGCCTCTATGGCTACACCTTC.